Following are 3 T cell receptor beta chains from one sample sequenced in a study of CD8 T cells in ankylosing spondylitis (dated by TCRdb to about 2017). Here is what the overall study found, with its caveats: Blood from ankylosing spondylitis patients appeared to be characterized by a TCR beta motif made up of several highly homologous amino acid variants.

Antigens for these TCRs are unknown. Library generation was performed with 5' RACE. Sequencing instrument: Illumina HiSeq 2500. The public reads were run again by TCRdb, first through fastp at Q25 and then through MiXCR, and only productive beta chains were kept. Each CDR3 protein appears once, grouped with its most common genes and DNA. A total of about 460,000 distinct CDR3 sequences appear in this sample, less than 6% of them only once. Clones ranked in the top ten supply under 4.5% of the sample. Sequenced material: blood, either unsorted or a sorted T cell fraction (not recorded which). These receptors were taken from a male donor with ankylosing spondylitis.

This clonotype was counted between two and nine times. This sequence joins TRBV7-3 and TRBJ2-6; the D is unclear. V shed 0 bases and J shed 5 bases, with 8 bases lying between them. The CDR3 is made up of 15 amino acids. Germline V gene lookup returns CDR1 SGHTA and CDR2 FQGTGA. CDR3 DNA: TGTGCCAGCAGCTTAACCCCAGGTTGGGCCAACGTCCTGACTTTC. Translating it yields CASSLTPGWANVLTF.

This clonotype was counted ten times or more. The chain combines TRBV9 with TRBJ2-2; possibly TRBD1 or TRBD2 for D (6 bases each). Trimming took off 4 bases at V and 2 bases at J, with 12 bases between the two ends. Germline V lookup: CDR1 SGDLS, CDR2 YYNGEE. The CDR3 is 15 residues long. The CDR3 reads CASSMEGGNTGELFF. The CDR3 DNA follows: TGTGCCAGCAGCATGGAGGGGGGCAACACCGGGGAGCTGTTTTTT.

The table lists this clonotype with many counts. The chain employs TRBV28 and TRBJ1-2; no reliable D call. V lost 6 bases and J lost 1, with 12 bases in between. This CDR3 comprises 14 residues. Germline CDR1 and CDR2: MDHEN and SYDVKM. The CDR3 DNA is TGTGCCAGCAGCGCCCCTGGGATTAACTATGGCTACACCTTC. Encoded protein: CASSAPGINYGYTF.